This paragraph reports one TCR beta chain. The protocol was immunoSEQ multiplex PCR, while the TCRdb copy is restricted to in-frame clones and leaves out a portion. In the table there are 250,000 to 400,000 clones, about 88% of which are singletons. The germline V gene encodes CDR1 MNHEY and CDR2 SMNVEV (reference sequence). J was trimmed by 3 bases and V by 9 bases; bases with no gene match: 7. The CDR3 consists of 13 residues. These data belong to a study of blood T cell repertoires in COVID-19. The material sequenced was PBMCs or T cells enriched from blood (not recorded which). V is TRBV27 and J is TRBJ1-1, with 7 bases lining up with TRBD1. This TCR was sampled from a man aged 55 to 70 who had recovered from COVID-19. This CDR3 reads CASFDRVHTEAFF. Here the CDR3 DNA reads TGTGCCAGTTTCGACAGGGTCCACACTGAAGCTTTCTTT.